A selection of T cell receptor beta chains follows, all from one sample in a study of beta chain features in type 1 diabetes. Measured with immunoSEQ multiplex PCR; TCRdb has only the in-frame clones, and not every one. This table has some 140,000 clones, just over 9% appearing once. The sequenced sample consisted of central memory CD4+ T cells from blood. The receptors stem from a man in his late teens or twenties in good health. CDR3s include the opening cysteine and the closing phenylalanine or tryptophan. D genes are given only for firm matches. Where a row states a size, it is once, few, many or the class of an expanded clone; other rows omit it.

TRBV7-3	TRBJ1-2	few	TRBD1	CASSPGTGVGYTF	TGTGCCAGCAGCCCCGGGACAGGGGTGGGCTACACCTTC
TRBV6-6	TRBJ2-1	.	.	CASNLWQDNEQFF	TGTGCCAGCAATCTTTGGCAGGACAATGAGCAGTTCTTC
TRBV5-1	TRBJ1-2	few	TRBD1	CASSLNPGGNYGYTF	TGCGCCAGCAGCTTGAATCCAGGGGGGAACTATGGCTACACCTTC
TRBV19	TRBJ1-5	few	TRBD1	CASSPDRGQQPQHF	TGTGCCAGTAGTCCGGACAGGGGGCAACAGCCCCAGCATTTT
TRBV7-9	TRBJ2-3	few	.	CASSGGTSTDTQYF	TGTGCCAGCAGCGGCGGGACTAGCACAGATACGCAGTATTTT
TRBV5-1	TRBJ2-3	few	.	CASSLNPKGASTDTQYF	TGCGCCAGCAGCTTGAATCCCAAGGGAGCATCCACAGATACGCAGTATTTT
TRBV4-2	TRBJ2-7	few	.	CASSQEIRGPYEQYF	TGTGCCAGCAGCCAAGAGATCAGGGGTCCCTACGAGCAGTACTTC
TRBV4-1	TRBJ2-1	few	.	CASSQGGLRPSSYNEQFF	TGCGCCAGCAGCCAAGGGGGACTTAGACCGAGCTCCTACAATGAGCAGTTCTTC
TRBV9	TRBJ2-5	.	TRBD1	CASSVAGQGKETQYF	TGTGCCAGCAGCGTTGCCGGACAGGGGAAAGAGACCCAGTACTTC
TRBV13	TRBJ1-6	.	TRBD1	CASSIQTGTSSYNSPLHF	TGTGCCAGCAGCATACAGACAGGGACCAGCTCCTATAATTCACCCCTCCACTTT
TRBV7-6	TRBJ1-1	.	.	CASSVTANTEAFF	TGTGCCAGCAGCGTGACAGCGAACACTGAAGCTTTCTTT
TRBV5-4	TRBJ2-2	few	.	CASSPRSTGELFF	TGTGCCAGCAGCCCTAGGAGCACCGGGGAGCTGTTTTTT
TRBV6-6	TRBJ2-7	few	.	CASTLQGKSYEQYF	TGTGCCAGCACTCTACAGGGTAAATCCTACGAGCAGTACTTC
TRBV7-3	TRBJ2-5	once	TRBD2	CASSSAGGAETQYF	TGTGCCAGCAGCTCGGCGGGGGGGGCGGAGACCCAGTACTTC
TRBV6-1	TRBJ2-5	.	TRBD2	CASRAGGKETQYF	TGTGCCAGCAGAGCGGGGGGGAAAGAGACCCAGTACTTC
TRBV4-3	TRBJ1-6	many	.	CASSQDFRGKGSPLHF	TGCGCCAGCAGCCAAGATTTTCGGGGAAAGGGTTCACCCCTCCACTTT
TRBV5-1	TRBJ1-2	.	.	CASSRGTGANYGYTF	TGCGCCAGCAGCCGGGGGACGGGGGCTAACTATGGCTACACCTTC
TRBV9	TRBJ2-3	.	.	CASSVAQGSSTDTQYF	TGTGCCAGCAGCGTAGCTCAGGGATCTAGCACAGATACGCAGTATTTT
TRBV6-6	TRBJ2-7	.	.	CASSTRLEQYF	TGTGCCAGCAGTACTCGACTCGAGCAGTACTTC
TRBV6-6	TRBJ2-5	.	TRBD2	CASNGRGGFQETQYF	TGTGCCAGCAATGGTCGCGGGGGGTTCCAAGAGACCCAGTACTTC
TRBV7-7	TRBJ2-1	.	TRBD2	CASSVGTSGGGEQFF	TGTGCCAGCAGCGTGGGGACTAGCGGGGGCGGCGAGCAGTTCTTC
TRBV11-2	TRBJ1-6	.	TRBD1	CASSLTGDSPLHF	TGTGCCAGCAGCCTCACAGGGGACTCACCCCTCCACTTT
TRBV7-9	TRBJ1-6	many	TRBD1	CAIPRDRRNSPLHF	TGTGCCATCCCACGGGACAGACGTAATTCACCCCTCCACTTT
TRBV6-6	TRBJ1-4	few	TRBD1	CASIKRQGENEKLFF	TGTGCCAGCATTAAAAGACAGGGAGAAAATGAAAAACTGTTTTTT
TRBV7-2	TRBJ2-5	few	TRBD2	CASSPGTSRATQYF	TGTGCCAGCAGCCCAGGGACTAGTCGAGCGACCCAGTACTTC
TRBV19	TRBJ2-2	few	.	CASIPRGLNTGELFF	TGTGCCAGTATACCAAGAGGGCTTAACACCGGGGAGCTGTTTTTT
TRBV4-2	TRBJ2-2	.	TRBD2	CASSQIRTSDTGELFF	TGTGCCAGCAGCCAGATACGGACTAGCGACACCGGGGAGCTGTTTTTT
TRBV5-1	TRBJ2-5	.	TRBD2	CASSAGRTSGKETQYF	TGCGCCAGCAGCGCCGGACGTACTAGCGGGAAAGAGACCCAGTACTTC
TRBV7-2	TRBJ2-1	few	.	CASSRSEGTEQFF	TGTGCCAGCAGCCGATCGGAGGGGACGGAGCAGTTCTTC
TRBV11-2	TRBJ2-3	.	.	CASSFDAGMADTQYF	TGTGCCAGCAGCTTCGATGCGGGGATGGCAGATACGCAGTATTTT
TRBV7-2	TRBJ2-3	.	.	CASSLAWAGSTDTQYF	TGTGCCAGCAGCTTAGCGTGGGCGGGGAGCACAGATACGCAGTATTTT
TRBV19	TRBJ1-2	few	TRBD1	CASCLQGERFYGYTF	TGTGCCAGCTGCCTACAGGGGGAGAGGTTCTATGGCTACACCTTC
TRBV28	TRBJ2-7	.	TRBD1	CASSAPGQGVYEQYF	TGTGCCAGCAGTGCACCGGGACAGGGAGTCTACGAGCAGTACTTC